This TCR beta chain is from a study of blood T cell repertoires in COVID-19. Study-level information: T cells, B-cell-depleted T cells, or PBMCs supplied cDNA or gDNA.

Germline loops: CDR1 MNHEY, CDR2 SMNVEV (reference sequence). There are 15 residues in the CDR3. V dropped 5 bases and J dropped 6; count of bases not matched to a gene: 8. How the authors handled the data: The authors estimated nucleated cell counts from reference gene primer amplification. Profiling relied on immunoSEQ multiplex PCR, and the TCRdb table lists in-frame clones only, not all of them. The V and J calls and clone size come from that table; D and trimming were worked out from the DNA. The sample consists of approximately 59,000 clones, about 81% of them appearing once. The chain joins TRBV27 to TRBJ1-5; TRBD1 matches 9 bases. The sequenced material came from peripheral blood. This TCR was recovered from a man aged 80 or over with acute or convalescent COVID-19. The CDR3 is CASSEHRGQGQPQHF. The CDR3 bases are TGTGCCAGCAGTGAACACAGGGGGCAGGGTCAGCCCCAGCATTTT.